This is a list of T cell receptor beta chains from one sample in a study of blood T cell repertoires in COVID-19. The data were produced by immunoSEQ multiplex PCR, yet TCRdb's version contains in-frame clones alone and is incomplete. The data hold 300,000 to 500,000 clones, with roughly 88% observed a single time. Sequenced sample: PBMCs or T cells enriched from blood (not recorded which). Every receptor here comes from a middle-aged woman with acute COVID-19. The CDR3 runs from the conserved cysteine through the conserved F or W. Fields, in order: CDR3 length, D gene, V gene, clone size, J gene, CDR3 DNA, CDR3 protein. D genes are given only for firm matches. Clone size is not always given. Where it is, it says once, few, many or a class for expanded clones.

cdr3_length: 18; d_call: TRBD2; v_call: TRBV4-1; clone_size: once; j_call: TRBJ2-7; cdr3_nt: TGCGCCAGCAGCCAATCGTCACTAGCGGGGGGGCGCTCCTACGAGCAGTACTTC; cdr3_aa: CASSQSSLAGGRSYEQYF
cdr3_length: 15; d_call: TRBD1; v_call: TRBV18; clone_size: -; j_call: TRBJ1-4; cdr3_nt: TGTGCCAGCTCACCACGACAGGGTACAGATGAAAAACTGTTTTTT; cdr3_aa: CASSPRQGTDEKLFF
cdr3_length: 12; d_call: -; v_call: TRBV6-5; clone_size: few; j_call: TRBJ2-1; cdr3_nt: TGTGCCAGCAGCCCCAGGTTCGGTGAGCAGTTCTTC; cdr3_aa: CASSPRFGEQFF
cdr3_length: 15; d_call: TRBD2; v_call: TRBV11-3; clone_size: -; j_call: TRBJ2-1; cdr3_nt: TGTGCCAGCAGTCTGCTAGCGGGGGCCCTCAATGAGCAGTTCTTC; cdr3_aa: CASSLLAGALNEQFF
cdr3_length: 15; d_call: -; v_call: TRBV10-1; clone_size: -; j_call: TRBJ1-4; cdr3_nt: TGCGCCAGCAGCCCCGGACATCTAACTAATGAAAAACTGTTTTTT; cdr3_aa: CASSPGHLTNEKLFF
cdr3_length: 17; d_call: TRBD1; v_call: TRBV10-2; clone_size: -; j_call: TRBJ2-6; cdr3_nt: TGCGCCAGCAGGGACAGGGGGTCCCTCTCTGGGGCCAACGTCCTGACTTTC; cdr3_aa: CASRDRGSLSGANVLTF
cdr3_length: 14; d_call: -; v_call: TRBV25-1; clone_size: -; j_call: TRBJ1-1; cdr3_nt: TGTGCCAGCAGTGAAAGGGAGTGGGGCACTGAAGCTTTCTTT; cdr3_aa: CASSEREWGTEAFF
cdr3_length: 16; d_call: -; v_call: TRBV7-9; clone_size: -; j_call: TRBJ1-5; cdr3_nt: TGTGCCAGCAGCTTAGCCGACAGTTATAGCAATCAGCCCCAGCATTTT; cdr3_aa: CASSLADSYSNQPQHF
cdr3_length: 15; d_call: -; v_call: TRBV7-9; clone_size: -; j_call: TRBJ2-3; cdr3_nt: TGTGCCAGCAGCATAGGGGAGGGGGGCCCAGATACGCAGTATTTT; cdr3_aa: CASSIGEGGPDTQYF
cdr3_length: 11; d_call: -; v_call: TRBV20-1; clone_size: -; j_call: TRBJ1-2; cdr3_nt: TGCAGTGCCCTCCTCCGGGGTGGCTACACCTTC; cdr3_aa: CSALLRGGYTF
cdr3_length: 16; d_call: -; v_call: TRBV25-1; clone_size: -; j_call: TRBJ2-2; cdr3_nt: TGTGCCAGCAGTGAATATAAGGGGCGCAACACCGGGGAGCTGTTTTTT; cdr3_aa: CASSEYKGRNTGELFF
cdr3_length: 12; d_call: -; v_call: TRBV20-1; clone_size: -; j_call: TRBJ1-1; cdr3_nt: TGCAGTGCTAGTAGGGGGAACACTGAAGCTTTCTTT; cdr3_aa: CSASRGNTEAFF
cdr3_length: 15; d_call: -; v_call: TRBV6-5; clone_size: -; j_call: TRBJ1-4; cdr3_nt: TGTGCCAGCAGTTACTCGGGACAACTTAATGAAAAACTGTTTTTT; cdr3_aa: CASSYSGQLNEKLFF
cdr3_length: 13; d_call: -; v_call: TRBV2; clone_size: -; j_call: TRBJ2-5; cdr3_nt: TGTGCCAGCAGAGAGGGGGGGGGTGAGACCCAGTACTTC; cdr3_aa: CASREGGGETQYF
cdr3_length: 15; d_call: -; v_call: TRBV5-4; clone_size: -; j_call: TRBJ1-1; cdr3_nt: TGTGCCAGCAGCTTGGGCCCTGGAGGGGACACTGAAGCTTTCTTT; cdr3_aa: CASSLGPGGDTEAFF
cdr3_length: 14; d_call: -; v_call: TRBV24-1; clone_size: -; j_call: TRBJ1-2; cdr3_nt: TGTGCCACCAGTGATCCAACACAGGGCTATGGCTACACCTTC; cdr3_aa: CATSDPTQGYGYTF
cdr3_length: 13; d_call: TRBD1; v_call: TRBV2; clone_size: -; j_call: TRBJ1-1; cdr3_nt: TGTGCCAGCAGTGTGACAGGGCACACTGAAGCTTTCTTT; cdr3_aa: CASSVTGHTEAFF
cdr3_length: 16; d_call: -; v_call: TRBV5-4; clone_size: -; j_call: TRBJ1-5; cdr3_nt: TGTGCCAGCAGCTTGGGGGGCTCAGGAGGCAATCAGCCCCAGCATTTT; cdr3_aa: CASSLGGSGGNQPQHF
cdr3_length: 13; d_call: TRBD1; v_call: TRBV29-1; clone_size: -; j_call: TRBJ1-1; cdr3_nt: TGCAGCGTTACCGGAACAGGGGCATTCGGGGCTTTCTTT; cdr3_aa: CSVTGTGAFGAFF
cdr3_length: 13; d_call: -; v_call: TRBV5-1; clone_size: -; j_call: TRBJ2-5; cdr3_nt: TGCGCCAGCAGCTTGGGTGGAGGCGAGACCCAGTACTTC; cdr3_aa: CASSLGGGETQYF
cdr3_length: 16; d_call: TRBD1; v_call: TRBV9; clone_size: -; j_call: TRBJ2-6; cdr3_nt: TGTGCCAGCAGCGGAGTTACAGGGGAAGGGACCAACGTCCTGACTTTC; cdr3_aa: CASSGVTGEGTNVLTF
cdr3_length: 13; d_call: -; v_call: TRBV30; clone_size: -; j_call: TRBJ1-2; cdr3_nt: TGTGCCTGGGGGGGGACTGAGGACTATGGCTACACCTTC; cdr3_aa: CAWGGTEDYGYTF
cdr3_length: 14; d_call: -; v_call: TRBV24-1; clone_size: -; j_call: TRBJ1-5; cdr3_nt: TGTGCCACCAGTGATGAAGCGCTCAATCAGCCCCAGCATTTT; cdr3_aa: CATSDEALNQPQHF
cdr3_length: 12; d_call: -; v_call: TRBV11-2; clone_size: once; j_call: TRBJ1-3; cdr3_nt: TGTGCCAGCAGCTTTGGGCCAGACACCATATATTTT; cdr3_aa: CASSFGPDTIYF
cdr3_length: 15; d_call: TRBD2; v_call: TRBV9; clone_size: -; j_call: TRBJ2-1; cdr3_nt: TGTGCCAGCAGCGTAGTTGGGGGAGGGCGGGTTGAGCAGTTCTTC; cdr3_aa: CASSVVGGGRVEQFF
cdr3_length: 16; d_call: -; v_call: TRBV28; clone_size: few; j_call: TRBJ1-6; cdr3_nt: TGTGCCAGCGGCCAAGGGAGGGGGGGAGGAAATTCACCCCTCCACTTT; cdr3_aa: CASGQGRGGGNSPLHF
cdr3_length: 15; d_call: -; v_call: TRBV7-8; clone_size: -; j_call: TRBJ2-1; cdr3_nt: TGTGCCAGCAGCTTTGGGCGGGGAGTGTACAATGAGCAGTTCTTC; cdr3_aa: CASSFGRGVYNEQFF
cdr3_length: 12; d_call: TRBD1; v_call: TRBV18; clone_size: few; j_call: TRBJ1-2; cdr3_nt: TGTGCCAGCCGGACAGGGAACTATGGCTACACCTTC; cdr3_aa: CASRTGNYGYTF
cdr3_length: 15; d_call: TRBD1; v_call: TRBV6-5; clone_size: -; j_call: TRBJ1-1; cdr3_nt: TGTGCCAGCAGTTACCAGGGACAGGGAACGAATGAAGCTTTCTTT; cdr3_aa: CASSYQGQGTNEAFF
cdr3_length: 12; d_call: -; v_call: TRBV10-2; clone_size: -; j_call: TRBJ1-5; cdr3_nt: TGCGCCAGCAGTGTCGAGGGTCAGCCCCAGCATTTT; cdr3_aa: CASSVEGQPQHF
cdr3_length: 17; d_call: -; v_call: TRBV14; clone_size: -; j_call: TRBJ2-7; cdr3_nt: TGTGCCAGCAGCCCCCTTTCCGAAGGGGTAGGGGCCTACGAGCAGTACTTC; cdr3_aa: CASSPLSEGVGAYEQYF
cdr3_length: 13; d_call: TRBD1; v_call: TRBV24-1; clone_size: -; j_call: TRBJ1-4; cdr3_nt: TGTGCCACCAGTGATTTACAACAGGGGGAACTGTTTTTT; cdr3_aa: CATSDLQQGELFF
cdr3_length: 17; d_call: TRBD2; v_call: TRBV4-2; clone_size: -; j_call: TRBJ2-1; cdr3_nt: TGTGCCAGCAGCCCAGAGAACTGGACTAGCGGTTACAATGAGCAGTTCTTC; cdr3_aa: CASSPENWTSGYNEQFF
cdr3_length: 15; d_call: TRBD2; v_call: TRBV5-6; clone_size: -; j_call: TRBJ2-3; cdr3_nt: TGTGCCAGCAGCCCTGGGACTAGCACATCAGATACGCAGTATTTT; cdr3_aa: CASSPGTSTSDTQYF
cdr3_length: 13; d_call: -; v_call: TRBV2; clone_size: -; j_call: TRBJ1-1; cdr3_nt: TGTGCCAGCTGGGGGGGAAGGGATGCTGAAGCTTTCTTT; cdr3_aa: CASWGGRDAEAFF
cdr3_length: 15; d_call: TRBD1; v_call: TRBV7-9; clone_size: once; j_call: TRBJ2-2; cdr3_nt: TGTGCCAGCAGCTTAGGTCCAGGGGGCACCGGGGAGCTGTTTTTT; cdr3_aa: CASSLGPGGTGELFF
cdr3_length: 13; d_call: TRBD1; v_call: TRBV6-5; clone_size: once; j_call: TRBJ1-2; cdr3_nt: TGTGCCAGCATTCAGGGGGCGGGCTATGGCTACACCTTC; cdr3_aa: CASIQGAGYGYTF
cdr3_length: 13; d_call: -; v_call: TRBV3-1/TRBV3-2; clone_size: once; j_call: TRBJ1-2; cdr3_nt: TGTGCCAGCAGCCAAGATCAGGCCTATGGCTACACCTTC; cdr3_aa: CASSQDQAYGYTF
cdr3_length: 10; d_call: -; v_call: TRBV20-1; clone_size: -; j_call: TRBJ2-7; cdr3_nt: TGCAGTGCTAGCGGGGTCGAGCAGTACTTC; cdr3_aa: CSASGVEQYF
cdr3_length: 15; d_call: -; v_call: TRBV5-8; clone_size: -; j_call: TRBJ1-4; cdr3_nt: TGTGCCAGCAGCTTTCGCGCAGGGTCATTGAGAAAACTGTTTTTT; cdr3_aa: CASSFRAGSLRKLFF
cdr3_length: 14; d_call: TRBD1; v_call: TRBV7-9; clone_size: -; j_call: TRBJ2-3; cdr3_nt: TGTGCCAGCAGCAAGCAGGGGGCATCTGATACGCAGTATTTT; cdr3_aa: CASSKQGASDTQYF
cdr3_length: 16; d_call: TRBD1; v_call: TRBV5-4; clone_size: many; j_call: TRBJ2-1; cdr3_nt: TGTGCCAGCAGCCCCTCAACAGGGGGACATCATAATGAGCAGTTCTTC; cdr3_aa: CASSPSTGGHHNEQFF
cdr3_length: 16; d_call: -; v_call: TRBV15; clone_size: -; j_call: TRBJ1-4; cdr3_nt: TGTGCCACCAGCAGTGAGAGGGATCCTAATGGTGAAAAACTGTTTTTT; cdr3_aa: CATSSERDPNGEKLFF
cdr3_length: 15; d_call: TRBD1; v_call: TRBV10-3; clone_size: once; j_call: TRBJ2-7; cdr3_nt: TGTGCCATCAGTCCCCGAGGACAGGGCTCCTACGAGCAGTACTTC; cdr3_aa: CAISPRGQGSYEQYF
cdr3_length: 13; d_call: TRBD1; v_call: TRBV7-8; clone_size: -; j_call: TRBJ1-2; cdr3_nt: TGTGCCAGCAGCCCGGGACAGGGGCATGGCTACACCTTC; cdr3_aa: CASSPGQGHGYTF
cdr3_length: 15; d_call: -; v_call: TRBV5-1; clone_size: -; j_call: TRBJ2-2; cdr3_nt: TGCGCCAGCAGCATATTGACAGGGAACACCGGGGAGCTGTTTTTT; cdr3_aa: CASSILTGNTGELFF
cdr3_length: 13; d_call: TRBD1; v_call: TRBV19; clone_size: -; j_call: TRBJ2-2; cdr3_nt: TGTGCCATCCGACAGGGGGTATCCGGGGAGCTGTTTTTT; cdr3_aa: CAIRQGVSGELFF
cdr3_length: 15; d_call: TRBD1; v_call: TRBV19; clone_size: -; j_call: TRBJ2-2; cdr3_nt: TGTGCCAGTAGTCTCCAGGGGGCTTACACCGGGGAGCTGTTTTTT; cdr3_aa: CASSLQGAYTGELFF
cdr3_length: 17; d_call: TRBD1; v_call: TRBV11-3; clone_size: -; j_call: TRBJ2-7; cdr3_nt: TGTGCCAGCAGCTTAGGAGACAGGGGCGGACTTTCCTACGAGCAGTACTTC; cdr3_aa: CASSLGDRGGLSYEQYF
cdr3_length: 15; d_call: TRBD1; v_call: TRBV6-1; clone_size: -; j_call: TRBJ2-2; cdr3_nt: TGTGCCAGCAGTGAAAGGGACAGGGGAGCCGGGGAGCTGTTTTTT; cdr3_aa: CASSERDRGAGELFF
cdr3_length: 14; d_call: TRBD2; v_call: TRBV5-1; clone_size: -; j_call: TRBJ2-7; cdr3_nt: TGCGCCAGCAGCTTGGGGCGGGGGGTCTACGAGCAGTACTTC; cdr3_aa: CASSLGRGVYEQYF
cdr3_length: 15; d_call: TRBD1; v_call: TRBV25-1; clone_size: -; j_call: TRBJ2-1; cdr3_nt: TGTGCCAGCAGTGATGGGACAGGGGCCTACAATGAGCAGTTCTTC; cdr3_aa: CASSDGTGAYNEQFF
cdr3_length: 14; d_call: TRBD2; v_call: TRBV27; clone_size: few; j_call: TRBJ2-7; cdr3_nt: TGTGCCAGCAGTTGGACTAGCGGGGACTACGAGCAGTACTTC; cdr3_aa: CASSWTSGDYEQYF
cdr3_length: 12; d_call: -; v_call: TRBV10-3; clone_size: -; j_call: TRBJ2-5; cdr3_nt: TGTGCCATCAGTGAGTCTTCGGTGACCCAGTACTTC; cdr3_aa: CAISESSVTQYF
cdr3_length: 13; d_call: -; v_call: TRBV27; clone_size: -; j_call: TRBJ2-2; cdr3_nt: TGTGCCAGCGCGTCGGGGGACACCGGGGAGCTGTTTTTT; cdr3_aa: CASASGDTGELFF
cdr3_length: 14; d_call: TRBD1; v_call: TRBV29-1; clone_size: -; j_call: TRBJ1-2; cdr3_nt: TGCAGCGTCGCCCCCACAGGGGGGACCTATGGCTACACCTTC; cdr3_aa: CSVAPTGGTYGYTF
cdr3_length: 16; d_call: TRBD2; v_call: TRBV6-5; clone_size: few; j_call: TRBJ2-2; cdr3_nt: TGTGCCAGCAGTTACCAACTAGCGAGGAACACCGGGGAGCTGTTTTTT; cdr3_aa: CASSYQLARNTGELFF